The rows below give T cell receptor beta chains drawn from one sample of a study of blood T cell repertoires in COVID-19. TCRdb's copy holds only in-frame clones and misses some; the assay was immunoSEQ multiplex PCR. This sample yields about 26,000 clones, of which 90% are seen a single time; around 11% belongs to the top ten. Sequencing input: peripheral blood. These receptors were collected from a man in his 70s with acute or convalescent COVID-19. Both conserved end residues are part of each CDR3. D genes are given only for firm matches. Some rows have no size entry. The others give once, few or many, or a class for an expanded clone.

abundance	j_gene	v_gene	d_gene	CDR3aa	CDR3nt
once	TRBJ2-1	TRBV7-6	TRBD2	CASSPMGTSGENEQFF	TGTGCCAGCAGCCCTATGGGGACTAGCGGAGAAAATGAGCAGTTCTTC
NA	TRBJ1-6	TRBV11-3	NA	CASSLGVRVFRNSPLHF	TGTGCCAGCAGCTTAGGTGTCAGGGTGTTTCGTAATTCACCCCTCCACTTT
NA	TRBJ1-2	TRBV7-9	NA	CASSLRQWSYYGYTF	TGTGCCAGCAGCCTACGACAGTGGAGTTACTATGGCTACACCTTC
NA	TRBJ1-4	TRBV28	NA	CASSLGGTTNEKLFF	TGTGCCAGCAGTTTGGGGGGAACAACTAATGAAAAACTGTTTTTT
NA	TRBJ2-7	TRBV9	TRBD2	CASSVEGLAEVYEQYF	TGTGCCAGCAGCGTCGAGGGACTAGCGGAGGTCTACGAGCAGTACTTC
NA	TRBJ1-1	TRBV12-3/TRBV12-4	NA	CASSLTSEAFF	TGTGCCAGCAGTTTAACTTCTGAAGCTTTCTTT
medium-sized	TRBJ2-1	TRBV28	TRBD1	CASSWTGGLSPYNEQFF	TGTGCCAGCAGTTGGACAGGGGGCCTCTCCCCCTACAATGAGCAGTTCTTC
NA	TRBJ2-2	TRBV5-1	NA	CASSVGQNTGELFF	TGCGCCAGCAGCGTGGGACAGAACACCGGGGAGCTGTTTTTT
once	TRBJ1-1	TRBV3-1/TRBV3-2	NA	CASSQVHGEKAFF	TGTGCCAGCAGCCAAGTTCACGGGGAGAAAGCTTTCTTT
NA	TRBJ2-1	TRBV6-2/TRBV6-3	NA	CASSYSAAGNTNNEQFF	TGTGCCAGCAGTTACTCGGCAGCAGGGAATACCAACAATGAGCAGTTCTTC
NA	TRBJ1-2	TRBV29-1	TRBD1	CSVGQDYGYTF	TGCAGCGTAGGACAGGACTATGGCTACACCTTC
NA	TRBJ2-1	TRBV4-3	TRBD1	CASSQGARTGGNEQFF	TGCGCCAGCAGCCAAGGCGCCCGGACAGGGGGGAATGAGCAGTTCTTC
NA	TRBJ2-1	TRBV5-6	NA	CASSLIYGGSDEQFF	TGTGCCAGCAGCTTGATCTATGGGGGGAGCGATGAGCAGTTCTTC
NA	TRBJ1-1	TRBV29-1	TRBD1	CSVSGQGITEAFF	TGCAGCGTGTCAGGACAGGGGATCACTGAAGCTTTCTTT
NA	TRBJ1-4	TRBV5-1	TRBD1	CASSLVGGSLEEKLFF	TGCGCCAGCAGCTTGGTAGGGGGCTCATTGGAGGAAAAACTGTTTTTT
NA	TRBJ2-5	TRBV28	TRBD1	CASGRDRGSEETQYF	TGTGCCAGCGGGAGGGACAGGGGGAGCGAGGAGACCCAGTACTTC
NA	TRBJ1-2	TRBV12-3/TRBV12-4	NA	CASTTWGGNGYTF	TGTGCCAGCACCACGTGGGGGGGAAATGGCTACACCTTC
NA	TRBJ1-2	TRBV29-1	TRBD1	CSAWTGDYGYTF	TGCAGCGCATGGACAGGGGACTATGGCTACACCTTC
NA	TRBJ2-1	TRBV29-1	NA	CSVGRREYNNEQFF	TGCAGCGTCGGTAGGAGGGAGTACAACAATGAGCAGTTCTTC
NA	TRBJ2-5	TRBV7-2	NA	CASSFAEEETQYF	TGTGCCAGCAGCTTCGCGGAGGAAGAGACCCAGTACTTC
NA	TRBJ2-5	TRBV11-3	NA	CASSFRWGTQETQYF	TGTGCCAGCAGCTTTAGATGGGGGACTCAAGAGACCCAGTACTTC
NA	TRBJ1-4	TRBV9	TRBD1	CASSVDGTGGEKLFF	TGTGCCAGCAGCGTAGACGGGACAGGTGGTGAAAAACTGTTTTTT
NA	TRBJ1-3	TRBV6-1	NA	CASRVQDSGNTIYF	TGTGCCAGCAGAGTACAGGACTCTGGAAACACCATATATTTT
NA	TRBJ1-4	TRBV5-1	NA	CASSIQGEGSEKLFF	TGCGCCAGCAGCATACAGGGAGAGGGGAGTGAAAAACTGTTTTTT
NA	TRBJ1-1	TRBV6-2/TRBV6-3	TRBD1	CASSTELIGQVTEAFF	TGTGCCAGCAGTACCGAATTGATAGGACAGGTCACTGAAGCTTTCTTT
NA	TRBJ2-5	TRBV9	NA	CASSVGGNQETQYF	TGTGCCAGCAGCGTAGGCGGGAACCAAGAGACCCAGTACTTC
NA	TRBJ2-3	TRBV10-1	TRBD2	CASSESRLAGEGASTDTQYF	TGCGCCAGCAGTGAGTCAAGACTAGCGGGAGAGGGGGCTAGCACAGATACGCAGTATTTT
NA	TRBJ2-7	TRBV7-9	TRBD1	CASSLDRGSSYEQYF	TGTGCCAGCAGCCTCGACAGGGGAAGCTCCTACGAGCAGTACTTC